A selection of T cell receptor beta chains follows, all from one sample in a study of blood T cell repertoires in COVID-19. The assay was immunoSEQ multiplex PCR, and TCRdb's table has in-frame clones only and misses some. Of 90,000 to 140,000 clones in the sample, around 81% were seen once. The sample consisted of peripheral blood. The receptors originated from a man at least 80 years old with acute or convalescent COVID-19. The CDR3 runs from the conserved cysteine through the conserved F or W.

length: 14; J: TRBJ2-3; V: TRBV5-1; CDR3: CASNDGRAGDTQYF
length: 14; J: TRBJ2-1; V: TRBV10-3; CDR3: CAISVGQGINRQFF
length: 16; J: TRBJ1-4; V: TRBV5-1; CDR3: CASSLGSGGTNEKLFF
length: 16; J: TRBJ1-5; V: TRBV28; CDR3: CASSFRGQSNNQPQHF
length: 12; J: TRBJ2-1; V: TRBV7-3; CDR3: CASSIGGGEQFF
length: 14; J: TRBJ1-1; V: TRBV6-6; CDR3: CASSYLSPNTEAFF
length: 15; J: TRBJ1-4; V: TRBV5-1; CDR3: CASSLDPYRGEKLFF
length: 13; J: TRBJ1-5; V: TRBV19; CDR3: CASRDRGVQPQHF
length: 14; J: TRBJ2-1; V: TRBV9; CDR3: CASSPTPGNSEQFF
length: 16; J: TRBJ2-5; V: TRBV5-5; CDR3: CASSPGQGAAEETQYF
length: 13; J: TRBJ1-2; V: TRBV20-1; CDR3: CSASGQGNYGYTF
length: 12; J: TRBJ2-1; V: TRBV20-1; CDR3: CSASPRPNEQFF
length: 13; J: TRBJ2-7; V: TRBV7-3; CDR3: CASSKTPAYEQYF
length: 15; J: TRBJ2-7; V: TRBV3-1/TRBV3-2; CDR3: CASSPGGRAAYEQYF
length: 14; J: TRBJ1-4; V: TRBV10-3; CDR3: CAISTGATNEKLFF
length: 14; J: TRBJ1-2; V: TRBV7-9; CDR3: CASSLTSSNYGYTF
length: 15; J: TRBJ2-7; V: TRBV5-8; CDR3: CASSLEASASYEQYF
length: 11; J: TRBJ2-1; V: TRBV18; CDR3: CASSLVNEQFF
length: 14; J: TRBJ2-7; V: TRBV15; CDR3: CATSRGPGNYEQYF
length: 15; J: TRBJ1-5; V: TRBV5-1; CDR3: CASSWTGHSNQPQHF
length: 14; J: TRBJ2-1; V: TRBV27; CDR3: CASSVRVVSNEQFF
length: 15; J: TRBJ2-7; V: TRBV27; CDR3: CASSLIAGGPGEQYF